Each of the 13 T cell receptor beta chains below was sequenced from the same sample in a study of cytomegalovirus exposure and HLA in healthy donors. The primer mix had 60 Vbeta and 13 Jbeta primers. The method was immunoSEQ multiplex PCR; TCRdb's version includes in-frame clones alone and lacks a portion of them. Of approximately 130,000 clones detected, around 83% appear once; the ten largest clones hold roughly 2.5%. Sequenced: PBMCs. The receptors here all came from a man aged 50-59 years in good health and CMV-seronegative.

The chain joins TRBV5-1 to TRBJ2-3, with 7 bases matching TRBD2. V shed 4 bases and J 0 bases; nucleotides not matched to a gene: 8. From germline, CDR1 is SGHRS and CDR2 YFSETQ. CDR3 length equals 16 residues. Here the CDR3 reads CASSPILAISTDTQYF. CDR3 nucleotides: TGCGCCAGCAGCCCCATACTAGCGATTAGCACAGATACGCAGTATTTT.

This clone is a singleton in its sample. V usage is TRBV7-9 and J usage is TRBJ2-7; 8 bases line up with TRBD1. This CDR3 spans 16 amino acids. Germline V lookup: CDR1 SEHNR, CDR2 FQNEAQ (reference sequence). V lost 5 bases, J lost 0 bases, and 9 bases stayed unmatched. The CDR3 loop reads CASSGETGATSYEQYF. CDR3 sequence (DNA): TGTGCCAGCAGCGGAGAGACAGGGGCGACCTCCTACGAGCAGTACTTC.

This sequence joins TRBV5-5 and TRBJ1-2; D might be TRBD1 (6 bases). The CDR3 runs to 12 residues. V lost 5 bases and J 8 bases, leaving 13 bases between the germline ends. Germline V gene sequence: CDR1 SGHKS, CDR2 YYEKEE (reference sequence). The chain's CDR3 is CASREQGPGYTF. CDR3 sequence (DNA): TGTGCCAGCAGAGAACAGGGTCCCGGCTACACCTTC.

The gene calls are TRBV2 and TRBJ2-5; maybe TRBD1 (6 bases). V lost 4 bases to trimming and J lost 3 bases, with 21 bases between them. Germline V CDR1 and CDR2: SNHLY, FYNNEI. This CDR3 comprises 17 residues. CDR3 in amino acids: CASSALQGQATKETQYF. The CDR3 DNA reads as TGTGCCAGCAGTGCACTACAGGGTCAGGCTACTAAAGAGACCCAGTACTTC.

The V gene is TRBV4-1, the J gene TRBJ1-5; no clear D gene. Trimming pared 1 base from V and 6 bases from J, leaving 10 bases between. The CDR3 totals 14 residues. Germline-derived CDR1 and CDR2 are MGHRA and YSYEKL. The CDR3 loop is CASSQVAVIQPQHF. In nucleotides, the CDR3 is TGCGCCAGCAGCCAAGTAGCGGTAATTCAGCCCCAGCATTTT.

The genes are TRBV7-8 and TRBJ1-2; a weak D match, TRBD1 (5 bases). The CDR3 runs 15 residues. Germline values: CDR1 SGHVS, CDR2 FQNEAQ. The germline V and J ends were trimmed by 4 bases and 6 bases, with 18 bases remaining between them. The CDR3 DNA reads TGTGCCAGCAGCTCGGCGGGTGTGGGGGGTGATGGCTACACCTTC. Protein: CASSSAGVGGDGYTF.

This clone was counted only a few times. CDR3 region: CASAPTGGGEAFF. The CDR3 nucleotides read TGTGCCAGCGCCCCGACAGGGGGCGGTGAAGCTTTCTTT. V is TRBV6-6 and J is TRBJ1-1; TRBD1 aligns across 10 bases. V gave up 8 bases and J gave up 7 bases; unmatched junction bases: 7. Germline CDR1 and CDR2: MNHNY and SVGAGI (reference sequence). This CDR3 contains 13 residues.

This sequence joins TRBV7-8 and TRBJ1-1, with D perhaps TRBD1 (5 bases). The V and J ends lost 5 bases and 6 bases respectively, with 13 bases between them. Germline V gene sequence: CDR1 SGHVS, CDR2 FQNEAQ. The CDR3 has 13 residues. The CDR3 loop reads CASSRTGYPEAFF. The CDR3 DNA reads TGTGCCAGCAGCCGCACAGGTTACCCTGAAGCTTTCTTT.

V and J are TRBV2 and TRBJ1-1; D gene unclear. Deletions cut 5 bases from V and 2 bases from J, with 12 bases between. Germline V gene data show CDR1 as SNHLY and CDR2 as FYNNEI. The CDR3 is 14 amino acids. The CDR3, as DNA: TGTGCCAGCAGTCTTCGTAACAGCAACACTGAAGCTTTCTTT. Protein product: CASSLRNSNTEAFF.

This clone occurred once. The chain employs TRBV4-3 and TRBJ1-2; D uncertain. This CDR3 has 13 amino acids. Germline values: CDR1 LGHNA, CDR2 YSLEER. Trimming stripped 0 bases from V and 8 bases from J, with 10 bases between. CDR3 sequence reads: CASSQDQDTGYTF. CDR3 DNA sequence: TGCGCCAGCAGCCAAGATCAAGACACAGGCTACACCTTC.

The chain combines TRBV4-1 with TRBJ2-7; 8 nucleotides align to TRBD1. This CDR3 is built from 13 residues. Germline CDR1 MGHRA, CDR2 YSYEKL. V trimming: 4 bases; J trimming: 3 bases; junction bases outside the gene matches: 2. DNA for the CDR3: TGCGCCAGCAGCCGCGGGACAGGCTACGAGCAGTACTTC. It translates to CASSRGTGYEQYF.

V usage is TRBV5-1 and J usage is TRBJ2-7, with 12 positions matching TRBD1. J gave up 8 bases and V 2 bases, and 8 bases lay outside the gene matches. The CDR3 is made up of 15 amino acids. Germline loops: CDR1 SGHRS, CDR2 YFSETQ. CDR3 sequence: CASSFAPGQGAQQYF. In DNA, the CDR3 is TGCGCCAGCAGCTTTGCACCGGGACAGGGGGCGCAGCAGTACTTC.

The chain couples TRBV27 to TRBJ1-5; TRBD1 might be the D (5 bases). This CDR3 has 15 amino acids. Between the trimmed V and J ends, which lost 4 bases and 3 bases, there was a span of 13 bases. CDR1 MNHEY and CDR2 SMNVEV come from the germline V gene (reference sequence). CDR3 in DNA: TGTGCCAGCAGTTCATACTCAGGGAACAATCAGCCCCAGCATTTT. It encodes CASSSYSGNNQPQHF.